These 18 T cell receptor beta chains were sequenced from one sample in a study of T cell responses to AZD1222 COVID-19 vaccine. Method: immunoSEQ multiplex PCR; TCRdb's copy keeps in-frame clones and lacks some. The table lists roughly 150,000 clones, roughly 92% of them singletons. The sequences come from peripheral blood, collected on day 0 of AZD1222 vaccination. These receptor sequences come from an adult in good health.

This chain connects TRBV7-2 to TRBJ2-7; D tentatively fits TRBD1 or TRBD2 (5 bases each). Trimming took off 5 bases at V and 6 bases at J, with 17 bases between the two ends. Germline V gives CDR1 SGHTA, CDR2 FQGNSA. This CDR3 spans 14 amino acids. CDR3: CASSPVTGPTEQYF. As DNA, the CDR3 is TGTGCCAGCAGCCCCGTAACGGGACCGACCGAGCAGTACTTC.

The chain employs TRBV6-5 and TRBJ1-5; no firm D call. V was shortened by 6 bases and J by 0 bases, with 9 bases between the two germline ends. Germline CDR1 is MNHEY and CDR2 is SVGAGI. This CDR3 contains 14 residues. CDR3 protein: CASRVDISNQPQHF. CDR3 nucleotide sequence: TGTGCCAGCAGGGTAGACATTAGCAATCAGCCCCAGCATTTT.

The V gene is TRBV4-1, the J gene TRBJ2-1, with TRBD1 matching over 9 bases. Germline trimming cut 4 bases from V and 1 base from J; bases unmatched to any gene: 8. The CDR3 has 17 amino acids. Per the germline V gene, CDR1 is MGHRA and CDR2 is YSYEKL. The CDR3 is CASSPGPTGGSYNEQFF. The CDR3 DNA sequence: TGCGCCAGCAGCCCTGGTCCGACAGGGGGTTCCTACAATGAGCAGTTCTTC.

The V and J genes are TRBV9 and TRBJ2-3, with TRBD1 matching over 7 bases. CDR1 SGDLS and CDR2 YYNGEE come from the germline V gene. V was pared by 3 bases and J by 1 base, with 5 bases of the junction left unmatched. The CDR3 sequence is 15 residues long. The CDR3 DNA is TGTGCCAGCAGCGCAGGACAGGCCCGCACAGATACGCAGTATTTT. This encodes CASSAGQARTDTQYF.

The chain is built from TRBV9 and TRBJ2-3; 8 nucleotides align to TRBD1. The V gene's germline CDR1 is SGDLS and CDR2 YYNGEE. Trimming at V came to 4 bases and at J to 0 bases, leaving 4 bases not matched to a gene. This CDR3 spans 15 amino acids. CDR3 DNA sequence: TGTGCCAGCAGCCATCGGACAGGGAGCACAGATACGCAGTATTTT. Encoded protein: CASSHRTGSTDTQYF.

The gene calls are TRBV13 and TRBJ2-1; D ambiguous. The CDR3 sequence is 13 residues long. V lost 5 bases, J lost 0 bases, and 5 bases lay in between. Germline-derived CDR1 and CDR2 are PRHDT and FYEKMQ (reference sequence). The CDR3 nucleotides are TGTGCCAGCAGCCCCAACTCCTACAATGAGCAGTTCTTC. Protein product: CASSPNSYNEQFF.

In the case of this clone: Other DNA sequences in this sample translate to the same CDR3. This chain connects TRBV9 to TRBJ2-1; weak D call: TRBD2 (5 bases). The germline gives CDR1 SGDLS, CDR2 YYNGEE. This CDR3 is built from 15 residues. V was clipped by 0 bases and J by 0 bases, with 7 bases between them. The CDR3 loop is CASSVVGGSYNEQFF. CDR3 bases: TGTGCCAGCAGCGTAGTTGGAGGCTCCTACAATGAGCAGTTCTTC.

The V call is TRBV4-1, the J call TRBJ2-7; TRBD1 agrees at 8 bases. V lost 7 bases and J lost 0; bases outside the gene matches: 8. Germline loops: CDR1 MGHRA, CDR2 YSYEKL. The CDR3 is made up of 15 amino acids. The chain's CDR3 is CASNLRTGSSYEQYF. In nucleotides, the CDR3 is TGCGCCAGCAACTTACGGACAGGGAGCTCCTACGAGCAGTACTTC.

The chain carries TRBV5-5 and TRBJ2-1; 8 positions match TRBD1. The germline V gene has CDR1 SGHKS and CDR2 YYEKEE (reference sequence). This CDR3 is built from 14 residues. J lost 4 bases, V lost 2 bases, and 2 bases had no gene match. The CDR3 DNA follows: TGTGCCAGCAGCTTCAACAGGGGGTACAATGAGCAGTTCTTC. This sequence encodes CASSFNRGYNEQFF.

The chain has TRBV9 and TRBJ2-3; D is ambiguous. Germline V gene data show CDR1 as SGDLS and CDR2 as YYNGEE. The V and J ends lost 6 bases and 0 bases respectively, with 5 bases between them. The CDR3 sequence is 12 residues long. The CDR3 region is CASKPSTDTQYF. CDR3 coding DNA: TGTGCCAGCAAACCTAGCACAGATACGCAGTATTTT.

The chain joins TRBV5-1 to TRBJ2-3; D tentatively reads TRBD1 or TRBD2 (6 bases each). The CDR3 is made up of 16 amino acids. Germline CDR1 is SGHRS and CDR2 is YFSETQ. Trimming removed 2 bases from V and 2 bases from J, with 15 bases in between. CDR3 protein: CASSLKTGASTDTQYF. CDR3 DNA sequence: TGCGCCAGCAGCTTAAAGACGGGGGCCTCCACAGATACGCAGTATTTT.

The V call is TRBV5-6, the J call TRBJ1-2, with TRBD1 matching 7 bases. V lost 3 bases, J lost 5 bases, and 7 bases stayed unmatched. This CDR3 is 14 amino acids long. Germline CDR1 and CDR2: SGHDT and YYEEEE. CDR3 amino acids: CASSSQGTVYGYTF. The CDR3 DNA is TGTGCCAGCAGCTCCCAAGGGACAGTATATGGCTACACCTTC.

The chain has TRBV19 and TRBJ2-1; 12 positions match TRBD2. Losses at the gene ends were 8 bases for V and 9 bases for J; bases not matched to a gene: 11. The CDR3 totals 15 residues. Germline-derived CDR1 and CDR2 are LNHDA and SQIVND (reference sequence). CDR3 protein: CASSPLAGGAAEQFF. The CDR3 DNA follows: TGTGCCAGTTCCCCACTAGCGGGAGGAGCGGCTGAGCAGTTCTTC.

This clone was observed once. This CDR3 is CASSAWPDSGNTIYF. As DNA, the CDR3 is TGTGCCAGCAGTGCCTGGCCGGACTCTGGAAACACCATATATTTT. V gene TRBV2 combines with J gene TRBJ1-3, with unresolved D. The CDR3 runs to 15 residues. V was cut by 4 bases and J by 0 bases, with 10 bases left in between. From germline, CDR1 is SNHLY and CDR2 FYNNEI.

The sample holds a few counts of this clone. The rearrangement uses TRBV7-6 and TRBJ2-1; D may be TRBD1 (6 bases). V was trimmed by 5 bases and J by 0 bases, leaving 20 bases between them. Per germline, CDR1 SGHVS and CDR2 FNYEAQ. This CDR3 has 18 amino acids. This CDR3 reads CASSGGAEWSGSYNEQFF. In DNA, the CDR3 is TGTGCCAGCAGCGGGGGCGCGGAGTGGTCAGGCTCCTACAATGAGCAGTTCTTC.

This clone has only one observation. The chain couples TRBV5-6 to TRBJ1-6; possibly TRBD1 for D (6 bases). This CDR3 comprises 17 residues. Germline CDR1 and CDR2: SGHDT and YYEEEE. V lost 0 bases, J lost 9 bases, and 19 bases lay in between. The CDR3 reads CASSLDRSGDTLSPLHF. CDR3 DNA: TGTGCCAGCAGCTTGGATCGGAGTGGGGACACACTTTCACCCCTCCACTTT.

A single count supports this clone. This chain links TRBV21-1 with TRBJ2-7; the table's D gene call, TRBD1, was not cross checked with the DNA. TRBV21-1 is annotated as a pseudogene. There are 16 residues in the CDR3. The CDR3 sequence: CASSKGRTGSVYEQYF. The CDR3 coding sequence is TGTGCCAGCAGCAAAGGTCGGACAGGGAGTGTCTACGAGCAGTACTTC.

This clone appeared once. The rearrangement links TRBV24-1 to TRBJ1-5; D gene ambiguous. Germline-derived CDR1 and CDR2 are KGHDR and SFDVKD. The CDR3 totals 11 residues. Trimming shortened V by 6 bases and J by 5 bases, and 4 bases separated the two germline ends. The CDR3 protein is CATSYHQPQHF. As DNA, the CDR3 is TGTGCCACCAGTTATCATCAGCCCCAGCATTTT.